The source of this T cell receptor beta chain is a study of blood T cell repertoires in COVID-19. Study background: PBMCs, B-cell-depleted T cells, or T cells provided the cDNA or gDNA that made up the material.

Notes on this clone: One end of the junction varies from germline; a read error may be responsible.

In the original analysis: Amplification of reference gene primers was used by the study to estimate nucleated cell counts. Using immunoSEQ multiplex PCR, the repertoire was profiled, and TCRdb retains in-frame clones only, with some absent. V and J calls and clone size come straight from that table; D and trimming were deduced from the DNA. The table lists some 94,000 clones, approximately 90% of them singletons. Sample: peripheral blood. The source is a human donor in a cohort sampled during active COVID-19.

CDR3 region: CASTQQGRNSPLHF. CDR3 coding DNA: TGTGCCAGCACCCAACAGGGTAGAAATTCACCCCTCCACTTT. The gene calls are TRBV3-1 (or the pseudogene TRBV3-2) and TRBJ1-6, with D tentatively TRBD1 (6 bases). This CDR3 has 14 residues. Germline V gives CDR1 LGHDT, CDR2 YNNKEL (reference sequence).